This TCR beta chain was documented in a study of human T cells and chemical hapten exposure. As for the study in general: From small differences in pooled library volume came most of the variation in per-sample TCR yields.

Comment on this clonotype: The antigen is unknown.

Time point of the sample: patch test 2, 6 weeks after DPC sensitization. As to treatment: therapeutic diphenylcyclopropenone sensitization with weekly scalp DPC. The study's findings and limits: Donors in the study had alopecia, meaning their immune response may differ from healthy people's. TCRs above 1 in 1000 frequency stayed constant with DPC sensitization.

TCRdb re-analysed the RACE reads in MiXCR, keeping a single row per CDR3 protein. The sample holds 350,000 to 400,000 distinct CDR3 sequences, about 6% seen once. Trimming shortened V by 2 bases and J by 2 bases, and 10 bases separated the two germline ends. Germline V gene sequence: CDR1 MNHNS, CDR2 SASEGT. CDR3 length: 14 amino acids. The chain employs TRBV6-1 and TRBJ2-7; no firm D call. Sequencing used whole blood, obtained in connection with sensitization to the hapten diphenylcyclopropenone (DPC). The source of this sequence is a woman aged 18-29 years with alopecia areata. Some clones in this sample may be carry-over from other donors' samples. This CDR3 is CASSESGRTYEQYF. The CDR3 bases are TGTGCCAGCAGTGAATCGGGCAGGACCTACGAGCAGTACTTC.